The 19 T cell receptor beta chains below all came from one sample that was sequenced in a study of T cells after yellow fever vaccination. TCRdb re-called the 5' RACE reads with MiXCR, one entry per CDR3 protein. The repertoire holds hundreds of thousands of distinct CDR3 sequences, with around a fifth as singletons. Sequenced here: PBMCs, sampled approximately 20 days after the first yellow fever vaccination. These receptors were collected from a man aged 18-30 years who received the YFV17D yellow fever vaccine.

This chain links TRBV7-9 with TRBJ2-1; D may be TRBD1 (6 bases). Per the germline V gene, CDR1 is SEHNR and CDR2 is FQNEAQ (reference sequence). The CDR3 runs to 16 residues. V was trimmed by 5 bases and J by 7 bases, leaving 21 bases between them. DNA for the CDR3: TGTGCCAGCAGCCCTACAGGGAAGGTTGATCCGAATGAGCAGTTCTTC. This sequence encodes CASSPTGKVDPNEQFF. The full variable domain, in which reference TRBV7-9 and TRBJ2-1 provide the parts outside the CDR3, is DTGVSQNPRHKITKRGQNVTFRCDPISEHNRLYWYRQTLGQGPEFLTYFQNEAQLEKSRLLSDRFSAERPKGSFSTLEIQRTEQGDSAMYLCASSPTGKVDPNEQFFGPGTRLTVL.

CDR3: CASSLASAHRETQYF. Written as DNA, the CDR3 is TGCGCCAGCAGCTTGGCCTCGGCTCATCGAGAGACCCAGTACTTC. V and J are TRBV5-1 and TRBJ2-5; no clear D. V was pared by 0 bases and J by 4 bases, with 13 bases between. The length of the CDR3 is 15 residues. Germline V gene data show CDR1 as SGHRS and CDR2 as YFSETQ.

This clonotype was detected a few times. The chain recombines TRBV18 with TRBJ2-3, with 7 bases that match TRBD1. The length of the CDR3 is 17 residues. The trim removed 0 bases at V and 4 bases at J, leaving 10 bases unmatched. CDR1 is KGHSH and CDR2 is LQKENI in the germline V gene. CDR3 in DNA: TGTGCCAGCTCACCACCCCGACAGGGTCCCGTTGCAGATACGCAGTATTTT. It translates to CASSPPRQGPVADTQYF.

This clonotype was recorded a few times. The chain is built from TRBV19 and TRBJ2-7, with D perhaps being TRBD1 or TRBD2 (5 bases each). Trimming shortened V by 4 bases and J by 2 bases, and 12 bases separated the two germline ends. CDR1 and CDR2 (germline): LNHDA, SQIVND (reference sequence). The CDR3 covers 14 residues. The CDR3 loop is CASSRGFATYEQYF. DNA of the CDR3: TGTGCCAGTAGTAGGGGGTTCGCAACCTACGAGCAGTACTTC.

This clonotype was picked up many times. This sequence joins TRBV7-2 and TRBJ2-1; D is undetermined. CDR1 SGHTA and CDR2 FQGNSA come from the germline V gene. V lost 2 bases and J lost 2, with 16 bases in between. The length of the CDR3 is 17 residues. The DNA of the CDR3 is TGTGCCAGCAGCTTATTCCCGTTGGGCGGACCCTACAATGAGCAGTTCTTC. This codes for CASSLFPLGGPYNEQFF.

This clonotype was observed a few times. CDR3 residues: CASSLHKTGMGRGYTF. The CDR3 nucleotides are TGTGCCAGCAGCTTACATAAGACAGGGATGGGCCGCGGCTACACCTTC. The chain links TRBV7-9 to TRBJ1-2; 7 bases map to TRBD1. V gave up 2 bases and J gave up 8 bases; unmatched junction bases: 14. The germline V gene has CDR1 SEHNR and CDR2 FQNEAQ (reference sequence). The CDR3 loop spans 16 amino acids. The variable domain in full, with the rest retrieved from reference TRBV7-9 and TRBJ1-2, is DTGVSQNPRHKITKRGQNVTFRCDPISEHNRLYWYRQTLGQGPEFLTYFQNEAQLEKSRLLSDRFSAERPKGSFSTLEIQRTEQGDSAMYLCASSLHKTGMGRGYTFGSGTRLTVV.

This clonotype was seen a few times. The chain links TRBV14 to TRBJ1-1; no clear D. Trimming removed 1 base at V and 11 bases at J, with 11 bases between. The CDR3 runs 12 residues. CDR1 and CDR2 (germline): SGHDN, FVKESK. The CDR3 loop reads CASSQGTTRAFF. CDR3 sequence (DNA): TGTGCCAGCAGCCAAGGCACGACAAGGGCTTTCTTT.

This clonotype was seen repeatedly, ten times or more. The rearrangement uses TRBV3-1 and TRBJ2-5, with a tentative D call TRBD2 (5 bases). V gave up 0 bases and J gave up 5 bases, with 10 bases separating them. CDR1 LGHDT and CDR2 YNNKEL come from the germline V gene (reference sequence). The CDR3 contains 14 residues. The CDR3 here is CASSQEGRRETQYF. The CDR3, as DNA: TGTGCCAGCAGCCAAGAGGGCAGGAGGGAGACCCAGTACTTC.

This chain connects TRBV4-3 to TRBJ2-5; D is unclear. The germline V gene encodes CDR1 LGHNA and CDR2 YSLEER. This CDR3 comprises 19 residues. Trimming took off 0 bases at V and 2 bases at J, with 22 bases between the two ends. The CDR3 region is CASSQDLSTESRRQETQYF. In nucleotides, the CDR3 is TGCGCCAGCAGCCAAGATCTCTCCACAGAGTCGCGTCGTCAAGAGACCCAGTACTTC.

This chain connects TRBV20-1 to TRBJ2-3; 12 nucleotides match TRBD2. V dropped 0 bases and J dropped 0; count of bases not matched to a gene: 7. In germline, CDR1 is DFQATT, CDR2 SNEGSKA (reference sequence). The CDR3 spans 18 residues. CDR3 in amino acids: CSARDPSLAGGSTDTQYF. CDR3 DNA: TGCAGTGCTAGAGATCCCTCTCTAGCGGGGGGGAGCACAGATACGCAGTATTTT.

This clonotype was seen many times. The CDR3 coding sequence is TGTGCCAGCGGCCGGACGGTAGGATACAATGAGCAGTTCTTC. Protein product: CASGRTVGYNEQFF. This sequence joins TRBV12-3 or TRBV12-4 and TRBJ2-1; no definite D call. V was shortened by 8 bases and J by 4 bases, with 15 bases between the two germline ends. The CDR3 contains 14 residues.

The chain uses TRBV7-9 and TRBJ2-1; D is ambiguous. Germline V gene sequence: CDR1 SEHNR, CDR2 FQNEAQ (reference sequence). The CDR3 extends over 13 amino acids. V was cut by 5 bases and J by 10 bases, with 15 bases left in between. The CDR3, as DNA: TGTGCCAGCAGCGCTGCCATGATCGTCGAGCAGTTCTTC. Protein: CASSAAMIVEQFF.

The chain carries TRBV12-3 or TRBV12-4 and TRBJ1-1; D remains unclear. With 0 bases removed from V and 1 base from J, the gap between germline ends came to 6 bases. The CDR3 is made up of 14 amino acids. The CDR3 region is CASSLARRNTEAFF. In DNA, the CDR3 is TGTGCCAGCAGTTTAGCGAGGCGGAACACTGAAGCTTTCTTT.

V usage is TRBV24-1 and J usage is TRBJ2-3; a weak D match, TRBD1 (6 bases). Germline assignment: CDR1 KGHDR and CDR2 SFDVKD. This CDR3 has 19 residues. The V and J ends lost 3 bases and 4 bases respectively, with 25 bases between them. CDR3 nucleotide sequence: TGTGCCACCAGTGATGCCCGTCGATTAAACTTTGGGGGCGCAGATACGCAGTATTTT. Encoded protein: CATSDARRLNFGGADTQYF.

V is TRBV7-6 and J is TRBJ1-6; no reliable D call. CDR1 and CDR2 (germline): SGHVS, FNYEAQ. V was pared by 1 base and J by 5 bases, with 9 bases between. The CDR3 is 15 amino acids. The CDR3 sequence is CASSLVPANNSPLHF. The CDR3 bases are TGTGCCAGCAGCTTAGTCCCAGCGAATAATTCACCCCTCCACTTT.

This clonotype was seen just once. The genes are TRBV7-9 and TRBJ2-2; no clear D. Germline loops: CDR1 SEHNR, CDR2 FQNEAQ (reference sequence). The CDR3 has 14 amino acids. V lost 4 bases and J 2 bases, leaving 8 bases between the germline ends. CDR3 bases: TGTGCCAGCAGCTCCGACATAAACACCGGGGAGCTGTTTTTT. Translation gives CASSSDINTGELFF.

The gene calls are TRBV20-1 and TRBJ1-6; D remains unclear. The CDR3 extends over 11 amino acids. V gave up 6 bases and J gave up 10 bases, with 10 bases separating them. Germline V gene data show CDR1 as DFQATT and CDR2 as SNEGSKA (reference sequence). CDR3 region: CSAASGSPLHF. CDR3 DNA: TGCAGTGCCGCCAGTGGGTCACCCCTCCACTTT.

This clonotype has a handful of counts. The chain employs TRBV12-3 or TRBV12-4 and TRBJ1-1; D gene unclear. The CDR3 spans 14 residues. Trimming cost V 5 bases and J 1 base, with 11 bases left between them. The CDR3 sequence is CASSRVRTNTEAFF. The CDR3 coding sequence is TGTGCCAGCAGTCGGGTCAGAACGAACACTGAAGCTTTCTTT.

This chain connects TRBV7-3 to TRBJ2-2; the D gene could be TRBD1 or TRBD2 (5 bases each). This CDR3 has 13 residues. Trimming cost V 6 bases and J 3 bases, with 8 bases left between them. Germline V gene lookup returns CDR1 SGHTA and CDR2 FQGTGA. CDR3 region: CASSPGHTGELFF. The CDR3 DNA follows: TGTGCCAGCAGTCCGGGGCACACCGGGGAGCTGTTTTTT. Complete variable domain (other parts from reference TRBV7-3 and TRBJ2-2): GAGVSQTPSNKVTEKGKYVELRCDPISGHTALYWYRQSLGQGPEFLIYFQGTGAADDSGLPNDRFFAVRPEGSVSTLKIQRTERGDSAVYLCASSPGHTGELFFGEGSRLTVL.